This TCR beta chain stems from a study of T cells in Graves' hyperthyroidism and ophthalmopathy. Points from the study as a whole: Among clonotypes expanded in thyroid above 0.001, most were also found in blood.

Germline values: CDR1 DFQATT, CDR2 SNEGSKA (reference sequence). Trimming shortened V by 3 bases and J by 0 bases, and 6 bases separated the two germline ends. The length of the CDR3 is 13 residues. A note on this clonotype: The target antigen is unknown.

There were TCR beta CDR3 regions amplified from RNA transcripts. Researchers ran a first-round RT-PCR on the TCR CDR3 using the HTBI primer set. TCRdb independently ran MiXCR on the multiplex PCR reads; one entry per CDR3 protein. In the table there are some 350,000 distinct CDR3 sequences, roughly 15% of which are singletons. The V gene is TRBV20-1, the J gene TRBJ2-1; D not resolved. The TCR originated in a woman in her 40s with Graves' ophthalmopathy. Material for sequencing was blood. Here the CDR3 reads CSASRNSYNEQFF. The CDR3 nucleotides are TGCAGTGCTAGTCGGAACTCCTACAATGAGCAGTTCTTC.